A single sample gave rise to the 14 T cell receptor beta chains below, sequenced in a study of shared clonotypes between healthy human individuals. Terminally differentiated effector memory CD45RA+ cells were excluded from the naive CD8 cells, which were CD45RO-negative and positively selected for CCR7. The table came from immunoSEQ multiplex PCR; TCRdb's copy has only in-frame clones and leaves some out. Of approximately 2,000,000 clones in the sample, just under 95% were seen once. Sample: naive CD8+ T cells from PBMCs. Receptors were obtained from a man aged 18-30 years in good health. Some clones in this sample may be carry-over from other donors' samples.

The CDR3 coding sequence is TGTGCCAGCAGCTTAGAAATGGGGCGGACCACTGAAGCTTTCTTT. Translated, it gives CASSLEMGRTTEAFF. V is TRBV11-2 and J is TRBJ1-1; perhaps TRBD1 as D (5 bases). CDR3 size: 15 residues. Germline V gene sequence: CDR1 SGHAT, CDR2 FQNNGV. Trimming removed 0 bases at V and 4 bases at J, with 12 bases between.

The chain joins TRBV11-3 to TRBJ1-4; the D is unclear. This CDR3 has 16 amino acids. V was shortened by 5 bases and J by 4 bases, with 17 bases between the two germline ends. Germline V gives CDR1 SGHNT, CDR2 YENEEA. The CDR3 nucleotides are TGTGCCAGCAGCCCGAACGTATGGGCCCATAATGAAAAACTGTTTTTT. This translates into CASSPNVWAHNEKLFF.

This chain connects TRBV9 to TRBJ1-1; D perhaps matches TRBD1 (6 bases). V was clipped by 1 base and J by 0 bases, with 16 bases between them. This CDR3 contains 17 residues. Germline V gene data show CDR1 as SGDLS and CDR2 as YYNGEE. As DNA, the CDR3 is TGTGCCAGCAGCGTACTCGGGACACCGAGCGTGAACACTGAAGCTTTCTTT. This sequence encodes CASSVLGTPSVNTEAFF. Full variable domain (rest looked up from reference TRBV9 and TRBJ1-1): DSGVTQTPKHLITATGQRVTLRCSPRSGDLSVYWYQQSLDQGLQFLIQYYNGEERAKGNILERFSAQQFPDLHSELNLSSLELGDSALYFCASSVLGTPSVNTEAFFGQGTRLTVV.

The chain employs TRBV28 and TRBJ1-1, with a possible D match to TRBD1 (5 bases). The CDR3 totals 15 residues. Germline V lookup: CDR1 MDHEN, CDR2 SYDVKM. V lost 3 bases to trimming and J lost 1 base, with 12 bases between them. As DNA, the CDR3 is TGTGCCAGCAGTTTCTGGGGGATGAAGAACACTGAAGCTTTCTTT. Translation gives CASSFWGMKNTEAFF.

This clone was observed a single time. The chain is built from TRBV27 and TRBJ2-1; tentative D call: TRBD1 (5 bases). The germline V gene has CDR1 MNHEY and CDR2 SMNVEV (reference sequence). CDR3 length: 17 amino acids. V lost 1 base, J lost 2 bases, and 15 bases lay in between. The CDR3 bases are TGTGCCAGCAGTTTATACCAGGGTGAGGTCCCCTACAATGAGCAGTTCTTC. The encoded protein is CASSLYQGEVPYNEQFF.

The V call is TRBV27, the J call TRBJ2-7; maybe TRBD2 (6 bases). Germline assignment: CDR1 MNHEY and CDR2 SMNVEV (reference sequence). Trimming removed 6 bases at V and 3 bases at J, with 24 bases between. There are 17 residues in the CDR3. CDR3 in amino acids: CASSLRVLGLPLYEQYF. The CDR3 nucleotides read TGTGCCAGCAGCCTCCGTGTCTTAGGACTACCCCTCTACGAGCAGTACTTC.

The chain carries TRBV9 and TRBJ1-1; possible D gene TRBD1, 5 bases. Germline V lookup: CDR1 SGDLS, CDR2 YYNGEE. This CDR3 region has 13 residues. V lost 4 bases and J lost 4, with 11 bases in between. The CDR3 loop is CASSKDTGTEAFF. The CDR3 DNA reads as TGTGCCAGCAGCAAGGACACGGGCACTGAAGCTTTCTTT.

The rearrangement uses TRBV4-2 and TRBJ2-2, with 11 bases matching TRBD2. Per germline, CDR1 LGHNA and CDR2 YNFKEQ. This CDR3 comprises 19 residues. Trimming at V came to 2 bases and at J to 4 bases, leaving 12 bases not matched to a gene. In DNA form, the CDR3 reads TGTGCCAGCAGCCAAACGGGGCTAGCGGGAGGCCTCCTCACCGGGGAGCTGTTTTTT. Translation gives CASSQTGLAGGLLTGELFF.

The genes are TRBV27 and TRBJ2-3; 9 positions agree with TRBD2. V shed 4 bases and J 1 base; nucleotides not matched to a gene: 3. Germline-derived CDR1 and CDR2 are MNHEY and SMNVEV (reference sequence). CDR3 length: 15 amino acids. The CDR3: CASSSWTSGTDTQYF. CDR3 DNA: TGTGCCAGCAGTTCCTGGACTAGCGGCACAGATACGCAGTATTTT.

The chain employs TRBV28 and TRBJ1-5; D gene unclear. CDR1 is MDHEN, CDR2 SYDVKM, per germline. Trimming removed 8 bases from V and 5 bases from J, with 19 bases in between. The CDR3 loop spans 15 amino acids. CDR3 nucleotide sequence: TGTGCCAGCGACATCACGACCGCCGAGGATCAGCCCCAGCATTTT. Translation gives CASDITTAEDQPQHF.

The chain uses TRBV28 and TRBJ2-7; no clear D. This CDR3 is 17 amino acids long. Germline V lookup: CDR1 MDHEN, CDR2 SYDVKM. Deletions cut 3 bases from V and 0 bases from J, with 18 bases between. The CDR3 region is CASSFPVEQYPSYEQYF. The CDR3 coding sequence is TGTGCCAGCAGTTTCCCAGTGGAGCAATACCCCTCCTACGAGCAGTACTTC.

The rearrangement uses TRBV28 and TRBJ1-2; 7 bases line up with TRBD1. Trimming took 6 bases from V and 5 from J; bases not matched to a gene: 15. CDR3 length equals 16 residues. Germline assignment: CDR1 MDHEN and CDR2 SYDVKM. The CDR3 bases are TGTGCCAGCAGCCCCTTCGCTGACAGGGTTGATTATGGCTACACCTTC. Protein product: CASSPFADRVDYGYTF.

Note on this clone: Other nucleotide sequences from this sample produce the same CDR3. The chain has TRBV5-5 and TRBJ2-7; tentative D call: TRBD1 (5 bases). There are 14 residues in the CDR3. V was pared by 1 base and J by 2 bases, with 10 bases between. Per germline, CDR1 SGHKS and CDR2 YYEKEE (reference sequence). CDR3 loop: CASSLWGGTYEQYF. The CDR3 bases are TGTGCCAGCAGCTTGTGGGGCGGCACCTACGAGCAGTACTTC.

The chain employs TRBV10-2 and TRBJ2-5, with D perhaps matching TRBD1 (6 bases). Germline assignment: CDR1 WSHSY and CDR2 SAAADI. CDR3 length: 13 residues. V dropped 6 bases and J dropped 1 base, with 9 bases sitting between them. As DNA, the CDR3 is TGCGCCAGCAGGGACAGCATCCAAGAGACCCAGTACTTC. Its protein product is CASRDSIQETQYF.